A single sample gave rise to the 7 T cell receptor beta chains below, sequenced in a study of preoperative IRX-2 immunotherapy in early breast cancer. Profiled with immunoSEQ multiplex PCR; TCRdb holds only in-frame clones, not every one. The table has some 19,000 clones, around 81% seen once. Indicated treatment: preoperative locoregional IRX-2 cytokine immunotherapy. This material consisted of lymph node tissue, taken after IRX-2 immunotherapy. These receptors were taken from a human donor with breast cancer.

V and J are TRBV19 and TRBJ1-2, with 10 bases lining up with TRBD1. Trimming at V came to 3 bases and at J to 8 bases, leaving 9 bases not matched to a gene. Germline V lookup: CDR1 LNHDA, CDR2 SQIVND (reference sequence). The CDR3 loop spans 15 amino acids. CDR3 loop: CASSIPGDRGSGYTF. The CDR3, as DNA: TGTGCCAGTAGTATTCCAGGGGACAGGGGATCGGGCTACACCTTC.

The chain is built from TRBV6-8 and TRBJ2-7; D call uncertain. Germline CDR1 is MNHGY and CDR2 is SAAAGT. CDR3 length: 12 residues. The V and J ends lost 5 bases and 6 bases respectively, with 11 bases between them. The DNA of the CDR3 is TGTGCCAGCAGTGTCCTCGGCGGCGAGCAGTACTTC. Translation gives CASSVLGGEQYF.

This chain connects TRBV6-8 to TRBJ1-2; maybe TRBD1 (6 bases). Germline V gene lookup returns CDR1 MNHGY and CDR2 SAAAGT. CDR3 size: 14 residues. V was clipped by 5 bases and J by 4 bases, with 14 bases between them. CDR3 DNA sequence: TGTGCCAGCAGTGACTTCCCGGACAGCTATGGCTACACCTTC. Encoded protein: CASSDFPDSYGYTF.

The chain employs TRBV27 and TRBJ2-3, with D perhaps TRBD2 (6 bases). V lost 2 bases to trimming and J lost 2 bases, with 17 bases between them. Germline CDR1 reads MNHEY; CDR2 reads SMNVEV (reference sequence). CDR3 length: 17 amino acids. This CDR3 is CASSLPTMAGITDTQYF. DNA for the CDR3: TGTGCCAGCAGTTTACCCACAATGGCGGGGATCACAGATACGCAGTATTTT.

The CDR3 DNA sequence: TGTGCCAGCAGCTTAGGGACAGTTAACTATGGCTACACCTTC. Its protein product is CASSLGTVNYGYTF. The chain joins TRBV7-6 to TRBJ1-2, with D possibly being TRBD1 (6 bases). V lost 1 base and J lost 1, with 7 bases in between. The germline V gene has CDR1 SGHVS and CDR2 FNYEAQ. The CDR3 consists of 14 residues.

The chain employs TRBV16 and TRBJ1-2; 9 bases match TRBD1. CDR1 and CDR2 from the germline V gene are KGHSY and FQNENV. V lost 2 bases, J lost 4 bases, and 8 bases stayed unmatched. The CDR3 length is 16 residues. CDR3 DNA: TGTGCCAGCAGCCAAGGACAGGGGCCTCAACTCTATGGCTACACCTTC. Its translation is CASSQGQGPQLYGYTF. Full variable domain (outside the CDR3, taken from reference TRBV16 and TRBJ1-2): GEEVAQTPKHLVRGEGQKAKLYCAPIKGHSYVFWYQQVLKNEFKFLISFQNENVFDETGMPKERFSAKCLPNSPCSLEIQATKLEDSAVYFCASSQGQGPQLYGYTFGSGTRLTVV.

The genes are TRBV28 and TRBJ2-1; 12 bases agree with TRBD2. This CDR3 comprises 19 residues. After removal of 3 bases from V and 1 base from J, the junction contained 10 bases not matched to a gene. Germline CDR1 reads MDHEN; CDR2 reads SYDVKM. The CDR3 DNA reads TGTGCCAGCAGTTTTAGTAGGACTAGCGGGATTCGTTCCTACAATGAGCAGTTCTTC. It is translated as CASSFSRTSGIRSYNEQFF.